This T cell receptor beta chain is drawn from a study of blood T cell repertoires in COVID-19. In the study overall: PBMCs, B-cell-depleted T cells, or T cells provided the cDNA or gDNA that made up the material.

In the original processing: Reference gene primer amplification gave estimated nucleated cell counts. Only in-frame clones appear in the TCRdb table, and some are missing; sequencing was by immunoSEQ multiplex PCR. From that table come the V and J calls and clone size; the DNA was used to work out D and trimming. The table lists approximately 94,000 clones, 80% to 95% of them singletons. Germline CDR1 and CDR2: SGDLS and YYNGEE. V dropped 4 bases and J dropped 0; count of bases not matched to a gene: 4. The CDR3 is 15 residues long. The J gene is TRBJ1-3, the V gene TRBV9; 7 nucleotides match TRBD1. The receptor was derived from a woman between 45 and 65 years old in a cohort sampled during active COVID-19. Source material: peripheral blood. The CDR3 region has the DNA TGTGCCAGCAGCCCGGGACAGATCTCTGGAAACACCATATATTTT. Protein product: CASSPGQISGNTIYF.